This T cell receptor (beta chain) was identified in a study of post-analysis software for immune sequencing data. Overall study context: Patients with relapsing-remitting, secondary progressive and progressive-relapsing multiple sclerosis courses were all represented.

The study, taken as a whole, reports: A handful of TRBV segments (TRBV5-6, TRBV5-1 and TRBV20-1 among them) occurred more frequently in patients than in controls.

This clonotype was detected many times. No antigen is known for it. The V gene lost 3 bases and the J gene lost 2 bases, with 10 bases spanning the gap. Per the germline V gene, CDR1 is KGHSH and CDR2 is LQKENI. The CDR3 runs to 14 residues. Prepared libraries of TCR beta cDNA carried unique molecular identifiers. Some 540,000 cDNA molecules were obtained from around 1 to 10 million T cells. Using its own MiXCR run on the PCR reads, TCRdb lists one record per CDR3 protein. Of some 190,000 distinct CDR3 sequences in the sample, roughly 30% were seen once. This receptor was identified in a girl aged 2-17 years with multiple sclerosis. What was sequenced was blood. The V call is TRBV18, the J call TRBJ2-5; possibly TRBD1 for D (5 bases). The CDR3 sequence is CASSPKQAQETQYF. DNA of the CDR3: TGTGCCAGCTCACCTAAACAGGCTCAAGAGACCCAGTACTTC.